This T cell receptor (beta chain) was sequenced in a study of beta chain features in type 1 diabetes. The study reverse transcribed the entire isolated RNA, so it sequenced expressed TCRB transcripts. Sequenced by immunoSEQ multiplex PCR; TCRdb stores in-frame clones only, minus some. The table shows 300,000 to 400,000 clones, with roughly 14% occurring only once. Study outcomes and limitations: Patients with Type 1 diabetes showed moderately but significantly shorter TCRB CDR3s in all four CD4+ subsets.

With regard to this clone: Its antigen remains unidentified.

Trimming removed 0 bases from V and 8 bases from J; junction bases left unmatched: 8. The CDR3 runs to 14 residues. Germline V gene data show CDR1 as GTSNPN and CDR2 as SVGIG (reference sequence). This TCR derives from a woman under 30 with type 1 diabetes. The chain is built from TRBV30 and TRBJ1-2; TRBD1 matches 8 bases. The source material was naive CD4+ T cells from blood. CDR3: CAWSVDRGSNGYTF. In DNA form, the CDR3 reads TGTGCCTGGAGTGTAGACAGGGGATCGAACGGCTACACCTTC.